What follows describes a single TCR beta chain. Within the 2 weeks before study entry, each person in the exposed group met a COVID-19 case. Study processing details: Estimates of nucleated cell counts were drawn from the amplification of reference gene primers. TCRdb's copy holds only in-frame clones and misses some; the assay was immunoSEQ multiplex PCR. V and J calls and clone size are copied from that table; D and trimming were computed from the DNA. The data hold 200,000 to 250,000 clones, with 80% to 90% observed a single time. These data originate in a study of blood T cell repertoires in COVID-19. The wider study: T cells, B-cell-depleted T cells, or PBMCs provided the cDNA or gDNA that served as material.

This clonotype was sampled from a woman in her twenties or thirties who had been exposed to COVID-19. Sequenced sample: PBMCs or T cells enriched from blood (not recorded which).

The CDR3 here is CASSDFGLAGTLPPYEQYF. The CDR3 DNA reads as TGTGCCAGCAGTGATTTCGGACTAGCGGGCACCCTACCTCCCTACGAGCAGTACTTC. The chain recombines TRBV28 with TRBJ2-7; 11 positions agree with TRBD2. J was trimmed by 2 bases and V by 5 bases; bases with no gene match: 17. The CDR3 loop spans 19 amino acids. Germline V gene data show CDR1 as MDHEN and CDR2 as SYDVKM.